The source of this T cell receptor beta chain is a study of Ad26.COV2.S vaccination and SARS-CoV-2 variants. Whole-study results and caveats: Recipients of vaccine and of placebo showed similar breadth of their non-spike TCR repertoires.

Specified treatment: around 19 received Ad26.COV2.S at low or high dose, single or two shots; about 5 received placebo; per-sample allocation not given. It was on day 63 after the first vaccine or placebo injection that samples were taken. In the vaccine, an Ad26 vector expressed the SARS-CoV-2 spike of the Wuhan strain. About this clone: Its antigen is unknown.

Trimming pared 1 base from V and 10 bases from J, leaving 11 bases between. CDR1 and CDR2 (germline): KGHSH, LQKENI. CDR3 length: 14 residues. Here immunoSEQ multiplex PCR was the method, and the copy in TCRdb shows in-frame clones only, minus some. The repertoire includes roughly 380,000 clones, roughly 85% of them detected once, and less than 4% sits in the top ten. The TCR was taken from a person aged 18-65 years who received the Ad26.COV2.S COVID-19 vaccine or a placebo. This specimen consisted of peripheral blood, obtained in a trial of Ad26.COV2.S vaccine versus placebo. The chain combines TRBV18 with TRBJ1-6; D is perhaps TRBD1 (6 bases). The CDR3 loop is CASSPQGVPSPLHF. The CDR3 bases are TGTGCCAGCTCACCACAGGGGGTACCCTCACCCCTCCACTTT.